Sequencing of this T cell receptor (beta chain) was carried out in a study of blood T cell repertoires in COVID-19. Whole-study context: Acute and convalescent COVID-19 samples came from the United States, Italy and Spain.

Participants reported their clinical history, and cohort assignment relied on those reports. Cohort 3 donors counted as recovered after two negative PCRs, clearance, or resolved symptoms. TCRdb keeps only in-frame clones here, not all; method: immunoSEQ multiplex PCR. In the table there are a few hundred thousand clones, 88% of which are singletons. Germline values: CDR1 KGHSH, CDR2 LQKENI. V was trimmed by 4 bases and J by 0 bases, leaving 18 bases between them. The CDR3 has 17 amino acids. The chain recombines TRBV18 with TRBJ1-1; a possible D gene is TRBD1 (5 bases). The sequencing sample was made of PBMCs or T cells enriched from blood (not recorded which). This clonotype originated in a woman aged 18 to 35 who had recovered from COVID-19. The chain's CDR3 is CASSRYEYRTVNTEAFF. The CDR3 bases are TGTGCCAGCTCACGTTACGAATACAGGACGGTGAACACTGAAGCTTTCTTT.